These T cell receptor beta chains were read from a single sample in a study of beta chain features in type 1 diabetes. Using immunoSEQ multiplex PCR, the repertoire was profiled, and TCRdb retains in-frame clones only, with some absent. The sample has 150,000 to 190,000 clones, 7.5% to 10% seen once. Sequenced: central memory CD4+ T cells from blood. The source is a man aged 18 to 29 in good health. Each CDR3 is given with its conserved first and last residue. For some rows the clone size is stated as once, few or many, or as a class when expanded; others skip it.

clone size: few
J gene: TRBJ1-5
V gene: TRBV28
CDR3 protein: CASMGRQGRNQPQHF

clone size: few
J gene: TRBJ1-1
V gene: TRBV5-1
CDR3 protein: CASSWGTGGIGTEAFF

clone size: -
J gene: TRBJ1-2
V gene: TRBV20-1
CDR3 protein: CSARSVHGYTF

clone size: few
J gene: TRBJ2-2
V gene: TRBV7-2
CDR3 protein: CASSPRQGLTGELFF

clone size: -
J gene: TRBJ2-7
V gene: TRBV10-3
CDR3 protein: CAISDNFGQKQYF

clone size: -
J gene: TRBJ2-7
V gene: TRBV7-2
CDR3 protein: CASSLSGGGVSEQYF

clone size: many
J gene: TRBJ2-2
V gene: TRBV4-3
CDR3 protein: CASTEHDTGELFF

clone size: few
J gene: TRBJ1-2
V gene: TRBV5-8
CDR3 protein: CASSPDRNYGYTF

clone size: many
J gene: TRBJ1-1
V gene: TRBV7-9
CDR3 protein: CASSLGGSEAFF

clone size: many
J gene: TRBJ2-2
V gene: TRBV19
CDR3 protein: CAIRDRGDTGELFF

clone size: few
J gene: TRBJ1-2
V gene: TRBV11-2
CDR3 protein: CASSLIPGAYTF

clone size: -
J gene: TRBJ1-6
V gene: TRBV7-2
CDR3 protein: CASSFQGYNSPLHF

clone size: -
J gene: TRBJ2-1
V gene: TRBV7-6
CDR3 protein: CASSPGTSGGSGGVNEQFF

clone size: few
J gene: TRBJ1-2
V gene: TRBV28
CDR3 protein: CASSLFSRRLGGYGYTF

clone size: -
J gene: TRBJ2-4
V gene: TRBV18
CDR3 protein: CASSPLDRSGGKNIQYF

clone size: -
J gene: TRBJ2-7
V gene: TRBV28
CDR3 protein: CASSAPRRGGYEQYF

clone size: few
J gene: TRBJ2-3
V gene: TRBV5-1
CDR3 protein: CASSLALAGSTDTQYF

clone size: -
J gene: TRBJ2-1
V gene: TRBV4-1
CDR3 protein: CASSQRSGYNEQFF

clone size: -
J gene: TRBJ2-5
V gene: TRBV28
CDR3 protein: CASSHGGIQETQYF

clone size: few
J gene: TRBJ2-6
V gene: TRBV11-2
CDR3 protein: CASSLQGSGANVLTF

clone size: -
J gene: TRBJ2-1
V gene: TRBV19
CDR3 protein: CASSTGLEPYNEQFF

clone size: few
J gene: TRBJ2-3
V gene: TRBV9
CDR3 protein: CASSPQLTTDTQYF

clone size: -
J gene: TRBJ2-7
V gene: TRBV11-2
CDR3 protein: CASSRSVEGGIGEQYF

clone size: -
J gene: TRBJ2-1
V gene: TRBV2
CDR3 protein: CASNSAWERNEQFF

clone size: few
J gene: TRBJ1-6
V gene: TRBV6-5
CDR3 protein: CASSLDRINSPLHF

clone size: few
J gene: TRBJ2-1
V gene: TRBV5-6
CDR3 protein: CASSFTSGNNEQFF

clone size: -
J gene: TRBJ1-1
V gene: TRBV7-3
CDR3 protein: CASSFLVNTEAFF

clone size: many
J gene: TRBJ2-7
V gene: TRBV7-9
CDR3 protein: CASSTGTGWSQYF

clone size: -
J gene: TRBJ1-6
V gene: TRBV28
CDR3 protein: CASSSPGGSSYNSPLHF

clone size: -
J gene: TRBJ2-1
V gene: TRBV9
CDR3 protein: CASSDQLAGEYEQFF

clone size: many
J gene: TRBJ2-5
V gene: TRBV28
CDR3 protein: CASKQAIAGRLETQYF

clone size: many
J gene: TRBJ2-7
V gene: TRBV7-2
CDR3 protein: CASSLDRRTAYYEQYF

clone size: -
J gene: TRBJ2-1
V gene: TRBV5-6
CDR3 protein: CASSLDRGEQFF

clone size: -
J gene: TRBJ2-1
V gene: TRBV15
CDR3 protein: CATSVTKISYNEQFF

clone size: many
J gene: TRBJ1-1
V gene: TRBV6-6
CDR3 protein: CASSFREVNTEAFF

clone size: few
J gene: TRBJ1-5
V gene: TRBV18
CDR3 protein: CASSPTPTGSVGQPQHF

clone size: few
J gene: TRBJ2-1
V gene: TRBV4-3
CDR3 protein: CASSRTPGLAGEGVGYNEQFF

clone size: -
J gene: TRBJ2-7
V gene: TRBV19
CDR3 protein: CASSRGWQIPYEQYF

clone size: -
J gene: TRBJ2-5
V gene: TRBV5-1
CDR3 protein: CASSLQGELETQYF

clone size: -
J gene: TRBJ1-1
V gene: TRBV6-1
CDR3 protein: CASSDRDRGSAFF

clone size: few
J gene: TRBJ2-1
V gene: TRBV28
CDR3 protein: CASSYSGNSYNEQFF

clone size: -
J gene: TRBJ1-2
V gene: TRBV7-2
CDR3 protein: CASSPQRAPGGYTF

clone size: few
J gene: TRBJ2-2
V gene: TRBV6-5
CDR3 protein: CASSPPGGNTGELFF

clone size: -
J gene: TRBJ2-1
V gene: TRBV19
CDR3 protein: CASSALAGINNEQFF

clone size: -
J gene: TRBJ1-3
V gene: TRBV28
CDR3 protein: CASSLGGNGNTIYF

clone size: few
J gene: TRBJ2-3
V gene: TRBV30
CDR3 protein: CAWRKTGTATDTQYF

clone size: few
J gene: TRBJ2-3
V gene: TRBV4-3
CDR3 protein: CASSQEQRGTDTQYF

clone size: -
J gene: TRBJ2-7
V gene: TRBV5-1
CDR3 protein: CASGTRPGSYEQYF

clone size: few
J gene: TRBJ2-3
V gene: TRBV19
CDR3 protein: CASSTRTSGYTDTQYF

clone size: few
J gene: TRBJ1-5
V gene: TRBV7-2
CDR3 protein: CASSLSVDQPQHF

clone size: -
J gene: TRBJ2-6
V gene: TRBV19
CDR3 protein: CASSKKEQGAYGANVLTF

clone size: few
J gene: TRBJ1-1
V gene: TRBV14
CDR3 protein: CASSPRTGGAGTEAFF

clone size: many
J gene: TRBJ2-2
V gene: TRBV10-3
CDR3 protein: CATWDYNTGELFF